This T cell receptor beta chain was recovered during a study of CD8 T cells in Susac syndrome. Germline V gives CDR1 DFQATT, CDR2 SNEGSKA (reference sequence). With 6 bases clipped from V and 11 bases from J, the junction kept 17 bases outside the gene matches. The CDR3 totals 14 residues. RNA amounts of about 0.5 to 1 ug underwent reverse transcription with random hexamers. Amplification of TCR beta CDR3 by immunoSEQ multiplex PCR spanned 54 Vbeta and 13 Jbeta. Each CDR3 protein is one row after TCRdb ran MiXCR on the immunoSEQ multiplex PCR reads. This table has a few hundred thousand distinct CDR3 sequences, roughly 84% appearing once.

Source material: CD8+ T cells from PBMCs. This clonotype was sampled from a human donor with multiple sclerosis. The V gene is TRBV20-1, the J gene TRBJ1-1, with 8 bases that match TRBD1. In nucleotides, the CDR3 is TGCAGTGCGAGAAACAAAACAGGGGGGGTGGAGGCTTTCTTT. Encoded protein: CSARNKTGGVEAFF.